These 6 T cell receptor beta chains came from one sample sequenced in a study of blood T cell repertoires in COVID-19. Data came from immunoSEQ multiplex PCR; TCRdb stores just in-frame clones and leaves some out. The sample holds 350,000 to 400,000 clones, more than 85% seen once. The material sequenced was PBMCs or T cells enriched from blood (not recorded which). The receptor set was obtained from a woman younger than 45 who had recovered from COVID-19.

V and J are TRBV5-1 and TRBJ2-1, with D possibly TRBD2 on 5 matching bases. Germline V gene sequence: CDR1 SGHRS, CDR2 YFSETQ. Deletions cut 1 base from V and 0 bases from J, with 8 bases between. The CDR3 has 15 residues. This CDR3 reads CASSLLGLSYNEQFF. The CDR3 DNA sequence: TGCGCCAGCAGCTTGCTAGGACTCTCCTACAATGAGCAGTTCTTC.

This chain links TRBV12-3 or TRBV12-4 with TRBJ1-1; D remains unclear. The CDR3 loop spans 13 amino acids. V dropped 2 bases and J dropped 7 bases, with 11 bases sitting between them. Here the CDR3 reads CASSLFVSVEAFF. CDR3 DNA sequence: TGTGCCAGCAGTTTATTCGTCTCAGTTGAAGCTTTCTTT.

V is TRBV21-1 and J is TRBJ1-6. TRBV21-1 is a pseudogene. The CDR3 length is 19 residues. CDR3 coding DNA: TGTGCCAGCAGCAAAAGCAGCGGAAACGGCCTCCCCTATAATTCACCCCTCCACTTT. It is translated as CASSKSSGNGLPYNSPLHF.

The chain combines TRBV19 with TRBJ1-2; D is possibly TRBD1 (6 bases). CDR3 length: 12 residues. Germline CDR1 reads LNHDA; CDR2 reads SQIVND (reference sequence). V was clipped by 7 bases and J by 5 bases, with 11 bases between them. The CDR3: CASNYREYGYTF. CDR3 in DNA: TGTGCCAGTAATTACAGGGAGTATGGCTACACCTTC.

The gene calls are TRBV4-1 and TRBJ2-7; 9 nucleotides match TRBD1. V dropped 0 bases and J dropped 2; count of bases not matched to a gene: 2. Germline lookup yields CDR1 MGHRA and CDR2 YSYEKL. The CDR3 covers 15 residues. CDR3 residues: CASSQEGQGPYEQYF. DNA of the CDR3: TGCGCCAGCAGCCAAGAGGGACAGGGTCCCTACGAGCAGTACTTC.

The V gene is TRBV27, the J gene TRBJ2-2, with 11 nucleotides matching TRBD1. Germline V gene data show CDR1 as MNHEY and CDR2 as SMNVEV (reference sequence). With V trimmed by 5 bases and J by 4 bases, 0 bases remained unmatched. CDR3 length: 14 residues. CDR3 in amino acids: CASSGTGGTGELFF. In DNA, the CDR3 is TGTGCCAGCAGTGGGACAGGGGGCACCGGGGAGCTGTTTTTT.